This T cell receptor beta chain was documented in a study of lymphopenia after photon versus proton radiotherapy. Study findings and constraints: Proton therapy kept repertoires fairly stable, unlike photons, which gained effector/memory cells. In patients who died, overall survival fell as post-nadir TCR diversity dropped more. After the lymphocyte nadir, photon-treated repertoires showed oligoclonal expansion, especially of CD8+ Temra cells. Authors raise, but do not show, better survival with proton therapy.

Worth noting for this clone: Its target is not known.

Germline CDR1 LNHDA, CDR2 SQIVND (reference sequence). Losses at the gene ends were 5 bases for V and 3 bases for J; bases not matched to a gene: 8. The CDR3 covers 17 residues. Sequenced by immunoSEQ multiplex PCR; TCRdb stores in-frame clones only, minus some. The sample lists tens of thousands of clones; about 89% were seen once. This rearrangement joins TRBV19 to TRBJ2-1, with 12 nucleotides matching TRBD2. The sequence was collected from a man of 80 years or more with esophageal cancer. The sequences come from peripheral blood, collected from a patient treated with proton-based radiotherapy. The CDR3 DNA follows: TGTGCCAGTAGTGCAACGACTAGCGGGAGAGTCTACAATGAGCAGTTCTTC. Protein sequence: CASSATTSGRVYNEQFF.